The entry that follows covers one T cell receptor (beta chain) sequence. Its antigen is still unknown. Reverse transcription of roughly 0.5 to 1 ug RNA was performed with random hexamers. Amplification of the TCR beta CDR3 was carried out by immunoSEQ multiplex PCR, which spanned a total of 54 Vbeta and 13 Jbeta segments. One entry per CDR3 protein results from TCRdb running MiXCR on the immunoSEQ multiplex PCR reads. The repertoire holds 160,000 or so distinct CDR3 sequences, with about 94% as singletons. The data stem from a study of CD8 T cells in Susac syndrome. Study-level findings and limits: It was acknowledged by the study that relatively few individuals were included in its TCR sequencing and HLA analysis.

Germline lookup yields CDR1 MNHEY and CDR2 SVGAGI. Trimming stripped 4 bases from V and 0 bases from J, with 12 bases between. CDR3 size: 15 residues. Sequenced input: CD4+ T cells from PBMCs. The V gene is TRBV6-5, the J gene TRBJ1-1; D not resolved. This TCR came from a human donor in good health. The CDR3 DNA reads as TGTGCCAGCAGTTTCACGGCCATCGTGAACACTGAAGCTTTCTTT. Encoded protein: CASSFTAIVNTEAFF.